Below are 32 T cell receptor beta chains sequenced from a single sample in a study of T-cell memory formation after mild COVID-19. MiXCR, applied by TCRdb to the 5' RACE reads, yields one record per CDR3 protein. The sample records about 450,000 distinct CDR3 sequences, 23% being singletons. The sequenced material came from PBMCs or a T cell subset sorted from them (not recorded which). The receptor source for this set is an adult woman who had mild COVID-19 (a few samples of this study predate the infection). Cell type and time point are not known.

V gene TRBV20-1 combines with J gene TRBJ2-7; weak D call: TRBD1 (5 bases). V lost 6 bases, J lost 3 bases, and 12 bases lay in between. The CDR3 loop spans 12 amino acids. The V gene's germline CDR1 is DFQATT and CDR2 SNEGSKA (reference sequence). The CDR3 spells CSASLDSYEQYF. The CDR3 DNA reads TGCAGTGCGAGCCTCGACAGCTACGAGCAGTACTTC.

The chain employs TRBV21-1 and TRBJ2-5; TRBD1, the D gene given by the table, was not confirmed from the DNA. TRBV21-1 represents a pseudogene. The CDR3 length is 17 residues. Here the CDR3 DNA reads TGTGCCAGCAGCAAAGTCCGCCGGGCGGGGCAGGGAGAGACCCAGTACTTC. Translating gives CASSKVRRAGQGETQYF.

This chain joins TRBV6-5 and TRBJ2-7; 10 bases match TRBD1. CDR3 size: 13 residues. With 6 bases clipped from V and 6 bases from J, the junction kept 5 bases outside the gene matches. Per the germline V gene, CDR1 is MNHEY and CDR2 is SVGAGI. The CDR3 sequence: CASRSGQGPEQYF. The CDR3 DNA reads as TGTGCCAGCAGGTCGGGACAGGGGCCCGAGCAGTACTTC.

The gene calls are TRBV25-1 and TRBJ1-1; tentative D call: TRBD1 (6 bases). V lost 6 bases, J lost 1 base, and 12 bases lay in between. This CDR3 spans 14 amino acids. Germline V CDR1 and CDR2: MGHDK, SYGVNS. CDR3: CASRRQAPNTEAFF. DNA for the CDR3: TGTGCCAGCAGAAGACAGGCCCCGAACACTGAAGCTTTCTTT.

The V gene is TRBV12-3 or TRBV12-4, the J gene TRBJ2-3; D not certain. V lost 5 bases to trimming and J lost 2 bases, with 11 bases between them. The CDR3 covers 14 residues. Here the CDR3 reads CASSTTGPTDTQYF. The CDR3 region has the DNA TGTGCCAGCAGTACAACGGGCCCCACAGATACGCAGTATTTT.

There are a few counts of this clonotype. For the CDR3, the DNA is TGTGCCAGCAGCCCATCGGGGTTGTTGAACACTGAAGCTTTCTTT. This encodes CASSPSGLLNTEAFF. The V and J genes are TRBV7-3 and TRBJ1-1; no definite D call. Deletions cut 5 bases from V and 0 bases from J, with 13 bases between. The length of the CDR3 is 15 residues. Germline-derived CDR1 and CDR2 are SGHTA and FQGTGA.

At least ten counts were recorded for this clonotype. The gene calls are TRBV24-1 and TRBJ2-3; D could derive from TRBD1 or TRBD2 (6 bases each). Germline CDR1 reads KGHDR; CDR2 reads SFDVKD. With 5 bases removed from V and 0 bases from J, the gap between germline ends came to 8 bases. The CDR3 runs 14 residues. The CDR3 protein is CATSGRGSTDTQYF. The CDR3 nucleotides are TGTGCCACCAGTGGGAGGGGGAGCACAGATACGCAGTATTTT.

This chain uses TRBV9 with TRBJ2-1; 13 nucleotides line up with TRBD2. Per germline, CDR1 SGDLS and CDR2 YYNGEE. The V and J ends lost 4 bases and 9 bases, in that order; junction bases with no gene match: 10. This CDR3 is built from 16 residues. CDR3 loop: CASSLNRLAGGIEQFF. CDR3 nucleotides: TGTGCCAGCAGCCTAAATCGACTAGCGGGGGGAATTGAGCAGTTCTTC.

In this sample, this clonotype turned up a few times. Written as DNA, the CDR3 is TGTGCCAGCAGCCATCGAAGGGCAGGGCGTATGGCGTTCTTC. It specifies CASSHRRAGRMAFF. The gene calls are TRBV14 and TRBJ2-1; D may be TRBD1 (5 bases). From germline, CDR1 is SGHDN and CDR2 FVKESK. Trimming cost V 3 bases and J 15 bases, with 21 bases left between them. This CDR3 is built from 14 residues.

Here the CDR3 DNA reads TGTGCCAGCAGCCGTTATCAGGGGGAAACCTACGAGCAGTACTTC. It translates to CASSRYQGETYEQYF. This chain links TRBV4-2 with TRBJ2-7; 7 positions match TRBD1. The CDR3 runs to 15 residues. Germline loops: CDR1 LGHNA, CDR2 YNFKEQ. V was clipped by 4 bases and J by 2 bases; unmatched bases: 8.

This clonotype came up many times. The chain is built from TRBV7-7 and TRBJ2-7, with D unresolved. Per germline, CDR1 SSHAT and CDR2 FNYEAQ (reference sequence). V lost 2 bases, J lost 0 bases, and 11 bases lay in between. The CDR3 runs to 15 residues. The CDR3 loop is CASSLRARISYEQYF. Written as DNA, the CDR3 is TGTGCCAGCAGCTTACGCGCCAGGATCTCCTACGAGCAGTACTTC.

The V call is TRBV6-1, the J call TRBJ2-7, with D possibly matching TRBD1 (6 bases). The CDR3 is 14 residues long. Germline V gene lookup returns CDR1 MNHNS and CDR2 SASEGT. Trimming left V 4 bases short and J 6 bases short, with 16 bases between. CDR3 in DNA: TGTGCCAGCAGTGCCTCCGGACAGTTCATCGAGCAGTACTTC. It translates to CASSASGQFIEQYF.

In its sample, this clonotype was seen many times. The chain links TRBV20-1 to TRBJ1-5; tentatively, D is TRBD1 (5 bases). V was pared by 6 bases and J by 0 bases, with 18 bases between. In germline, CDR1 is DFQATT, CDR2 SNEGSKA (reference sequence). This CDR3 comprises 16 residues. The CDR3 protein is CSAPGGSAYSNQPQHF. The CDR3 nucleotides read TGCAGTGCCCCCGGGGGGTCGGCTTATAGCAATCAGCCCCAGCATTTT.

V usage is TRBV7-9 and J usage is TRBJ1-4; D call uncertain. Germline CDR1 and CDR2: SEHNR and FQNEAQ (reference sequence). V lost 1 base to trimming and J lost 7 bases, with 7 bases between them. The CDR3 extends over 13 amino acids. CDR3 sequence: CASSLERAEKLFF. The CDR3, as DNA: TGTGCCAGCAGCTTAGAAAGGGCTGAAAAACTGTTTTTT.

This clonotype appeared a single time. The V gene is TRBV18, the J gene TRBJ2-1; 10 bases are shared with TRBD2. J was trimmed by 9 bases and V by 6 bases; bases with no gene match: 2. The CDR3 is 12 residues long. Germline CDR1 is KGHSH and CDR2 is LQKENI. The CDR3 is CASSRTSGEQFF. The DNA for the CDR3 is TGTGCCAGCTCCCGGACTAGCGGTGAGCAGTTCTTC.

This chain uses TRBV27 with TRBJ1-2, with 7 bases that match TRBD1. The CDR3 spans 12 residues. V lost 10 bases, J lost 2 bases, and 4 bases stayed unmatched. The germline V gene encodes CDR1 MNHEY and CDR2 SMNVEV (reference sequence). The DNA for the CDR3 is TGTGCCACCTCGACAGGGAACTATGGCTACACCTTC. The encoded protein is CATSTGNYGYTF.

This chain links TRBV27 with TRBJ2-2, with D hard to call. Trimming shortened V by 5 bases and J by 6 bases, and 7 bases separated the two germline ends. The CDR3 totals 12 residues. The germline V gene encodes CDR1 MNHEY and CDR2 SMNVEV (reference sequence). The CDR3 bases are TGTGCCAGCAGTCCCCTGGCCGGGGAGCTGTTTTTT. Translation: CASSPLAGELFF.

This clonotype was detected only a few times. This chain connects TRBV12-3 or TRBV12-4 to TRBJ2-3; 7 nucleotides match TRBD1. V lost 7 bases and J lost 1; bases outside the gene matches: 8. The CDR3 runs to 15 residues. CDR3 in amino acids: CASNIGTARTDTQYF. CDR3 DNA sequence: TGTGCCAGCAATATCGGGACAGCGCGCACAGATACGCAGTATTTT.

The chain recombines TRBV4-1 with TRBJ2-7, with 7 bases matching TRBD1. The V gene end was trimmed by 0 bases and the J gene end by 4 bases; junction bases not matched to a gene: 9. The CDR3 runs to 16 residues. Germline values: CDR1 MGHRA, CDR2 YSYEKL. This CDR3 is CASSQECDRADYEQYF. The CDR3 DNA reads as TGCGCCAGCAGCCAAGAGTGTGACAGGGCGGATTACGAGCAGTACTTC.

This chain uses TRBV7-9 with TRBJ1-5, with 9 bases aligning to TRBD1. Germline lookup yields CDR1 SEHNR and CDR2 FQNEAQ (reference sequence). J gave up 6 bases and V 1 base, and 4 bases lay outside the gene matches. This CDR3 comprises 15 residues. CDR3 residues: CASSLDRGLFQPQHF. The CDR3 coding sequence is TGTGCCAGCAGCTTAGACAGGGGGCTCTTTCAGCCCCAGCATTTT.

This clonotype was observed a handful of times. The chain employs TRBV20-1 and TRBJ2-1; D is ambiguous. The germline V and J ends were trimmed by 5 bases and 8 bases, with 10 bases remaining between them. Germline loops: CDR1 DFQATT, CDR2 SNEGSKA (reference sequence). The CDR3 is made up of 11 amino acids. The CDR3 reads CSAQLGYEQFF. CDR3 DNA sequence: TGCAGTGCTCAGTTGGGCTATGAGCAGTTCTTC.

In its sample, this clonotype was seen a few times. J is TRBJ1-1 and V is TRBV12-3 or TRBV12-4; TRBD1 matches 7 bases. The CDR3 covers 14 residues. V dropped 6 bases and J dropped 2; count of bases not matched to a gene: 6. The CDR3 DNA reads as TGTGCCAGCAGCCCGGACAGGAGCAACACTGAAGCTTTCTTT. It specifies CASSPDRSNTEAFF.

V gene TRBV6-2 or TRBV6-3 combines with J gene TRBJ2-7; D tentatively fits TRBD1 or TRBD2 (6 bases each). Trimming pared 2 bases from V and 5 bases from J, leaving 16 bases between. The CDR3 runs to 15 residues. The germline CDR1 and CDR2 sequences are MNHEY and SVGEGT. CDR3 protein: CASSYGRGPMDEQYF. The CDR3 DNA sequence: TGTGCCAGCAGTTACGGTCGGGGGCCTATGGACGAGCAGTACTTC.

The sample holds a few counts of this clonotype. The chain carries TRBV7-3 and TRBJ1-1; D gene ambiguous. The CDR3 has 14 amino acids. Germline V CDR1 and CDR2: SGHTA, FQGTGA. The V and J ends lost 1 base and 6 bases respectively, with 12 bases between them. The CDR3 loop is CASSLNPAGAEAFF. For the CDR3, the DNA is TGTGCCAGCAGCTTAAATCCTGCGGGCGCTGAAGCTTTCTTT.

Only a few counts were recorded for this clonotype. This chain joins TRBV5-1 and TRBJ2-3, with D maybe TRBD2 (5 bases). The germline CDR1 and CDR2 sequences are SGHRS and YFSETQ. V shed 3 bases and J shed 2 bases, with 16 bases lying between them. This CDR3 has 16 amino acids. Here the CDR3 reads CASSSPERRVTDTQYF. The CDR3 DNA reads as TGCGCCAGCAGCTCCCCGGAGCGGCGGGTCACAGATACGCAGTATTTT.

This clonotype has more than one count but fewer than ten. V gene TRBV20-1 combines with J gene TRBJ2-3; TRBD2 matches 10 bases. The CDR3 runs to 15 residues. V lost 2 bases, J lost 3 bases, and 5 bases stayed unmatched. Germline V lookup: CDR1 DFQATT, CDR2 SNEGSKA (reference sequence). The CDR3 sequence is CSARRLAGVTDTQYF. DNA for the CDR3: TGCAGTGCTAGAAGGCTAGCGGGAGTTACAGATACGCAGTATTTT.

This clonotype was observed a handful of times. The genes are TRBV11-2 and TRBJ1-1; no definite D call. V shed 0 bases and J shed 0 bases, with 17 bases lying between them. The CDR3 extends over 18 amino acids. From germline, CDR1 is SGHAT and CDR2 FQNNGV. The CDR3 bases are TGTGCCAGCAGCTTAGATTTTAGGCAGTCTCTTATGAACACTGAAGCTTTCTTT. Amino acids: CASSLDFRQSLMNTEAFF.

This clonotype appeared a few times. V gene TRBV3-1 combines with J gene TRBJ1-2; weak D call: TRBD1 (6 bases). This CDR3 comprises 13 residues. The germline V and J ends were trimmed by 5 bases and 8 bases, with 15 bases remaining between them. Germline-derived CDR1 and CDR2 are LGHDT and YNNKEL (reference sequence). CDR3 DNA sequence: TGTGCCAGCAGCTACCGGGACATGGACGGCTACACCTTC. This encodes CASSYRDMDGYTF.

The chain joins TRBV11-2 to TRBJ2-1; 8 bases line up with TRBD2. CDR1 and CDR2 from the germline V gene are SGHAT and FQNNGV. The ends lost 3 bases at V and 6 bases at J; junction bases unmatched: 7. This CDR3 spans 15 amino acids. The DNA for the CDR3 is TGTGCCAGCAGCTTGGGCGGGGGGCCGACCAATGAGCAGTTCTTC. This sequence encodes CASSLGGGPTNEQFF.

The table lists this clonotype with a few counts. This sequence joins TRBV7-9 and TRBJ2-1; D not certain. The CDR3 consists of 15 residues. Germline values: CDR1 SEHNR, CDR2 FQNEAQ (reference sequence). Trimming shortened V by 2 bases and J by 8 bases, and 16 bases separated the two germline ends. In DNA, the CDR3 is TGTGCCAGCAGCTTACAACCTATCCTTAGGGATGAGCAGTTCTTC. This codes for CASSLQPILRDEQFF.

This rearrangement joins TRBV5-4 to TRBJ1-6; D possibly corresponds to TRBD1 (6 bases). This CDR3 is 14 amino acids long. Per germline, CDR1 SGHNT and CDR2 YYREEE (reference sequence). With 3 bases removed from V and 8 bases from J, the gap between germline ends came to 12 bases. The CDR3 is CASSSTRGDSPLHF. The CDR3 nucleotides are TGTGCCAGCAGCTCCACCAGGGGCGATTCACCCCTCCACTTT.

Here the CDR3 DNA reads TGTGCCAGCAAACAGTGGGGGTCAGGGGCAGATACGCAGTATTTT. This translates into CASKQWGSGADTQYF. V gene TRBV7-3 combines with J gene TRBJ2-3; tentative D call: TRBD1 (6 bases). This CDR3 has 15 amino acids. V shed 7 bases and J shed 4 bases, with 18 bases lying between them. Germline V gene data show CDR1 as SGHTA and CDR2 as FQGTGA.